The present T cell receptor beta chain was sequenced within a study of CD8+ T cells in alopecia areata. Across the whole study: Tofacitinib therapy took 6 to 18 months; 6 months off drug came after.

Details on this clone: Its antigen remains unknown.

Study-wide results and caveats: Possibly because of HLA-related factors, TCR sharing was less clear across patients than in mice.

Extracted RNA was reverse transcribed, and the resulting cDNA served as sequencing template. TCRdb's copy holds only in-frame clones and misses some; the assay was immunoSEQ multiplex PCR. The top ten hold more than 15% of the sample, which has under 70,000 clones, roughly 61% seen once. Trimming stripped 0 bases from V and 2 bases from J, with 11 bases between. This CDR3 spans 15 amino acids. Germline V gene sequence: CDR1 MGHRA, CDR2 YSYEKL. Sorted populations comprised CD4+ and CD8+ T cells obtained from PBMCs. The rearrangement links TRBV4-1 to TRBJ2-7; D unclear. Sequenced here: CD8+ T cells sorted from blood, sampled at week 0. The receptor was derived from a human donor with alopecia areata. CDR3 sequence: CASSQDRKVPYEQYF. CDR3 nucleotide sequence: TGCGCCAGCAGCCAAGATCGGAAGGTCCCCTACGAGCAGTACTTC.